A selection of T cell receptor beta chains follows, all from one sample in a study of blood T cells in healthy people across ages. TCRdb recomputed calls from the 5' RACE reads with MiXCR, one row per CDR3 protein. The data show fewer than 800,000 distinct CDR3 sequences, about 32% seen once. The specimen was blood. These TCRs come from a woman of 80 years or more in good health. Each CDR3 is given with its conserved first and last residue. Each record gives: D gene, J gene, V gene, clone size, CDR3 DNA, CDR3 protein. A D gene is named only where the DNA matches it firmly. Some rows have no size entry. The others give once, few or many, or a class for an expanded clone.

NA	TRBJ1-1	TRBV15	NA	TGTGCCACCAGCCGATCCATCCTGGGGACTGAAGCTTTCTTT	CATSRSILGTEAFF
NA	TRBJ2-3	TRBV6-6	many	TGTGCCAGCAGTTACCGGCGAGAAGATACGCAGTATTTT	CASSYRREDTQYF
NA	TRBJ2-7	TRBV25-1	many	TGTGCCAGCAGTGACGCTTTACAGGGTGTAGACTACGAGCAGTACTTC	CASSDALQGVDYEQYF
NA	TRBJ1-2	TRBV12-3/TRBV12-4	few	TGTGCCAGCAGTTGGGGACGGGGCCTTATCGGCTACACCTTC	CASSWGRGLIGYTF
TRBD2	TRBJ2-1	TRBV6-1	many	TGTGCCAGCAGTCCCCGGCGGGGGACTAGCGGGGGCAATGAGCAGTTCTTC	CASSPRRGTSGGNEQFF
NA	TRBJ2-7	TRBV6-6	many	TGTGCCAGCAGTCCGCGGGACGGATCCTACGAGCAGTACTTC	CASSPRDGSYEQYF
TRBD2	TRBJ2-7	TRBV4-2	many	TGTGCCAGCAGCCGTTCCGGGACTAGCGCCTCCTACGAGCAGTACTTC	CASSRSGTSASYEQYF
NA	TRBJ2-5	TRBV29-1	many	TGCAGCGTTTTCGGGGGCCAAGAGACCCAGTACTTC	CSVFGGQETQYF
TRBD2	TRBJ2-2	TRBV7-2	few	TGTGCCAGCAGCTGGACTAGCGGGGGGGCGACCGGGGAGCTGTTTTTT	CASSWTSGGATGELFF
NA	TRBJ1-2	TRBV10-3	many	TGTGCCATCAGTGAGTCGGAAAGTGGCTACACCTTC	CAISESESGYTF
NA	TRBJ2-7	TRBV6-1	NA	TGTGCCGGCAGGGAGAAGGGGCTATCCTACGAGCAGTACTTC	CAGREKGLSYEQYF
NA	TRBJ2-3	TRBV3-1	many	TGTGCCAGCAGCCGAGGGACCACAGATACGCAGTATTTT	CASSRGTTDTQYF
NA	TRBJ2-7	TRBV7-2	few	TGTGCCAGCAGCTTAAGGGTGGACGAGCAGTACTTC	CASSLRVDEQYF
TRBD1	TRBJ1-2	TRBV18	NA	TGTGCCAGCTCACCCCCAGGGGGTCCCAGCTATGGCTACACCTTC	CASSPPGGPSYGYTF
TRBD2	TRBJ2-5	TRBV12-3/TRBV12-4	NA	TGTGCCGGCAGCCGAACGGGGGGGGAGACCCAGTACTTC	CAGSRTGGETQYF
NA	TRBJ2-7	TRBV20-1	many	TGCAGTGCTATACATCGCCGATACCAACCGAATCGCCCGGGACCCACCTACGAGCAGTACTTC	CSAIHRRYQPNRPGPTYEQYF
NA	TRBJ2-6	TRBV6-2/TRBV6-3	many	TGTGCCTCGGGGGGCAGGGGCAGCTCTGGGGCCAACGTCCTGACTTTC	CASGGRGSSGANVLTF
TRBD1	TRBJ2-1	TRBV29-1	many	TGCAGCGTTTGGGACAGTTTAAATGAGCAGTTCTTC	CSVWDSLNEQFF
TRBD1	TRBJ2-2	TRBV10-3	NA	TGTGCCACCAGACCCGGGACAGGGGACACCGGGGAGCTGTTTTTT	CATRPGTGDTGELFF
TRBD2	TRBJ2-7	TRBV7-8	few	TGTGCCAGCAGCTTCATAGCGGGGGGGCTTCCATACGAGCAGTACTTC	CASSFIAGGLPYEQYF
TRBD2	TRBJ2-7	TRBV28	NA	TGTGCCAGCAGTCCTCGGACTAGCGGGCGGGAGCAGTACTTC	CASSPRTSGREQYF
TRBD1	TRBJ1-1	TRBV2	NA	TGTGCCAGCAGCCCGTTACAGGGGGGCGGCACTGAAGCTTTCTTT	CASSPLQGGGTEAFF
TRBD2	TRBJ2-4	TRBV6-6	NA	TGTGCCAGCAGTTACTCGTATCCGGGGGGAGGGTGGAACATTCAGTACTTC	CASSYSYPGGGWNIQYF
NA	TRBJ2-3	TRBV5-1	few	TGCGCCAGCAGCTTGGAGGTGGGAGCGACAGATACGCAGTATTTT	CASSLEVGATDTQYF
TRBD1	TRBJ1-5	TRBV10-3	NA	TGTGCCGTCAGTGAGGGGGACAGAAATCAGCCCCAGCATTTT	CAVSEGDRNQPQHF
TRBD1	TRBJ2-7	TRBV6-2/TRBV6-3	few	TGTGCCAGCAGTCGGAGGTGGGACAGGGGAAATGAGCAGTACTTC	CASSRRWDRGNEQYF
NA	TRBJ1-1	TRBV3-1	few	TGTGCCAGCAGCCAAGAACCGGGGTCTGAAGCTTTCTTT	CASSQEPGSEAFF